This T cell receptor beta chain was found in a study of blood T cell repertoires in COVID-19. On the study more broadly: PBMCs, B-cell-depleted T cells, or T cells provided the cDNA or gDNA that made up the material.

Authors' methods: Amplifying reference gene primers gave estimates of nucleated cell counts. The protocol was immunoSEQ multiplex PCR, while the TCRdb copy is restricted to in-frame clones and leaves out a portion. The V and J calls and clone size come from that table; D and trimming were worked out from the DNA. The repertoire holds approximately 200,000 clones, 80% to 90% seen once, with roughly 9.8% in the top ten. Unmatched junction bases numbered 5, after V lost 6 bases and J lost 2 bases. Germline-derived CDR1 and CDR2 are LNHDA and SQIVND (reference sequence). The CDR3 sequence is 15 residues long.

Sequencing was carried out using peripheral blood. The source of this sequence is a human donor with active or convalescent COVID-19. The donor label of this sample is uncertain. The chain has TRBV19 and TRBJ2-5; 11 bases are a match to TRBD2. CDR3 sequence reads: CASRLAGGLQETQYF. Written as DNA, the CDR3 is TGTGCCAGTAGGCTAGCGGGAGGATTACAAGAGACCCAGTACTTC.